The source of this T cell receptor (beta chain) is a study of blood T cells in healthy people across ages. About the research overall: For every two T cells, template switching captured about one barcoded beta molecule.

It was with a sample-barcoded 5' primer and a J-beta primer mix that a second PCR of about 7 to 12 cycles was run. Individual samples furnished no less than 3 million CDR3-containing paired-end reads apiece. TCRdb recomputed calls from the 5' RACE reads with MiXCR, one row per CDR3 protein. In the table there are some 900,000 distinct CDR3 sequences, around 46% of which are singletons. Sequencing input: blood. The TCR was taken from a young man in good health.

The CDR3 loop reads CASSGDGGTQYF. Written as DNA, the CDR3 is TGTGCCAGCAGTGGGGACGGGGGTACGCAGTATTTT. The rearrangement uses TRBV12-3 or TRBV12-4 and TRBJ2-3, with D perhaps matching TRBD2 (6 bases). V was clipped by 5 bases and J by 8 bases, with 11 bases between them. The CDR3 sequence is 12 residues long.